Below, one T cell receptor (beta chain) is given with its context. This entry belongs to a study of early T cells in non-severe SARS-CoV-2 infection. TCRdb used MiXCR to reprocess the 5' RACE reads, holding one entry per CDR3 protein. The data show tens of thousands of distinct CDR3 sequences, about 9.1% seen once. The V gene's germline CDR1 is SGHAT and CDR2 FQNNGV. The CDR3 loop spans 16 amino acids. Trimming removed 5 bases from V and 7 bases from J, with 22 bases in between. The sequence was collected from an adult who was a healthcare worker with PCR-confirmed SARS-CoV-2 infection or an uninfected control (not recorded which). Sequencing was carried out using whole blood. The chain uses TRBV11-2 and TRBJ2-3; TRBD2 is a possible D gene (6 bases). The CDR3 protein is CASSLNAGSSGYTQYF. Here the CDR3 DNA reads TGTGCCAGCAGCCTCAACGCGGGGTCCTCGGGATATACGCAGTATTTT.